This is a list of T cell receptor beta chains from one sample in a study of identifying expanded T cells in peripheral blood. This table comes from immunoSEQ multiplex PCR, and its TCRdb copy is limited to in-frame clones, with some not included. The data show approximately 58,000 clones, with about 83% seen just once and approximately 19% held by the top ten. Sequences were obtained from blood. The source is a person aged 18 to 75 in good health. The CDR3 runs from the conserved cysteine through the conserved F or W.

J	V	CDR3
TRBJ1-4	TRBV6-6	CASSDGQGSNEKLFF
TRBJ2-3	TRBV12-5	CASGLLVGNSGRFADTQYF
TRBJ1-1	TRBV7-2	CASSADRGNTEAFF
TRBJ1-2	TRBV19	CASSITNRPNYGYTF
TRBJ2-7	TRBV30	CAWMGRFLGGTYEQYF
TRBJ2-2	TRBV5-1	CASNSRAENTGELFF
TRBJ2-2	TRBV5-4	CASSLGVRNTGELFF
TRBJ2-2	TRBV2	CASSEVRVSGELFF
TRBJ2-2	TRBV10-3	CASGTSGISGELFF
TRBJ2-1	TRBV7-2	CASSLRWGRNEQFF
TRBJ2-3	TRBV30	CAWSVPRQGVLAGGGADTQYF
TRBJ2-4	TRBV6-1	CASSETATERNIQYF
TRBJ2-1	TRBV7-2	CASSRELGYNEQFF
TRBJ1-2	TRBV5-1	CASSGGTTPGQIHSNYGYTF
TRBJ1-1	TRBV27	CASRSGGAATEAFF
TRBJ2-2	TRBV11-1	CASSDDRGRGGELFF
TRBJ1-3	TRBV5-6	CASSFQSGNTIYF
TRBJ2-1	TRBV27	CASSSTKRGLSYNEQFF
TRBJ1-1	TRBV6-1	CASTGLLAEAFF